This T cell receptor (beta chain) was retrieved from a study of T cell changes during pregnancy in multiple sclerosis. The V and J ends lost 3 bases and 6 bases, in that order; junction bases with no gene match: 14. The CDR3 totals 17 residues. Looked up from germline, CDR1 is SGHVS and CDR2 is FNYEAQ. Sequencing was performed with immunoSEQ multiplex PCR; in TCRdb, only in-frame clones are kept and a portion is missing. In the table there are roughly 29,000 clones, about 89% of which are singletons. This sample comprised CD4+ T cells from peripheral blood mononuclear cells, obtained in the first trimester of pregnancy. The sequence came from a female donor in good health, enrolled as a control in a pregnancy study. V gene TRBV7-6 combines with J gene TRBJ1-2; 9 bases are a match to TRBD1. CDR3 DNA sequence: TGTGCCAGCAGCTTGAGTCGCTCTACAGGGGGCGCGAATGGCTACACCTTC. Translating gives CASSLSRSTGGANGYTF.